The source of this TCR beta chain is a study of a mutant IDH1 vaccine in newly diagnosed glioma. At the level of the study: Vaccines were first given 4-6 weeks after radiotherapy alone, or with temozolomide cycles.

Libraries were prepared by immunoSEQ multiplex PCR; TCRdb keeps only in-frame clonotypes and omits some of them. The table shows around 54,000 clones, with under 85% occurring only once. Time point in this sample: week 47, end of study. What each vaccine dose contained was 300 ug of mutant IDH1 20-mer peptide, accompanied by topical imiquimod. Comment on this clone: Its target is not known.

The source was PBMCs, collected from a glioma patient whose treatment included an IDH1 peptide vaccine. This clonotype was sampled from a woman between 50 and 59 years old with glioma.

In nucleotides, the CDR3 is TGTGCCAGCAGTCCCATACCCCCAGGGACAGGGATAAACTACGAGCAGTACTTC. The encoded protein is CASSPIPPGTGINYEQYF. The V gene is TRBV27, the J gene TRBJ2-7; 9 nucleotides line up with TRBD1. The CDR3 extends over 18 amino acids. The V and J ends lost 5 bases and 3 bases, in that order; junction bases with no gene match: 17. Germline V gene sequence: CDR1 MNHEY, CDR2 SMNVEV (reference sequence).